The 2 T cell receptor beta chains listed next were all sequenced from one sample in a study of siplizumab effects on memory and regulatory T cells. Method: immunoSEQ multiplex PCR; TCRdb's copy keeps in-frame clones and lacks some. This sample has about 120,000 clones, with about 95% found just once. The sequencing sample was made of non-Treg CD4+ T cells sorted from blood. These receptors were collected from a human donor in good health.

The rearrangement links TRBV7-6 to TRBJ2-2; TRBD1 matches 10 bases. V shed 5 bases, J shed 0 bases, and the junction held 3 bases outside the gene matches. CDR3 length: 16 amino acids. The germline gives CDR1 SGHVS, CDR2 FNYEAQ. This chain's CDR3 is CASSIGQGANTGELFF. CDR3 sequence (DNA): TGTGCCAGCAGCATAGGACAGGGGGCGAACACCGGGGAGCTGTTTTTT.

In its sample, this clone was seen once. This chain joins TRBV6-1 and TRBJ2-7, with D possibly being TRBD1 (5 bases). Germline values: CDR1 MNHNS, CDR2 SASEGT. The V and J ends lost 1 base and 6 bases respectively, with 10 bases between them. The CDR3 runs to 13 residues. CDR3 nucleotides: TGTGCCAGCAGTGAAGTAATCAGGGTCGAGCAGTACTTC. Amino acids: CASSEVIRVEQYF.